This entry concerns a single T cell receptor (beta chain). This clonotype was recorded only once. What antigen it recognizes has not been identified. The record has no base qualities; no much larger clone is one base away. One read amounts to weak evidence. These data are taken from a study of T cells in Graves' hyperthyroidism and ophthalmopathy (dated by TCRdb to between 2019 and 2020). Regarding the research as a whole: Peripheral blood samples were taken at initial diagnosis, before any treatment was given. To identify TCR V-J signatures that set the groups apart, the researchers used a discovery cohort of 100 patients, made up of 40 to 45 with Graves' ophthalmopathy and 55 to 65 with stable Graves' hyperthyroidism. In about 6 Graves' hyperthyroidism patients, the study also compared T-cell repertoires from thyroid tissue with T-cell repertoires from blood. The 100 or so discovery patients were divided at random into training and test sets in a 7:3 ratio. An independent validation cohort of 18 to 20 hyperthyroidism patients and more than 15 patients who later progressed to ophthalmopathy tested prospective prediction of ophthalmopathy. The paper reports TCR Vbeta CDR3 sequencing of approximately 130 peripheral blood samples: 43 ophthalmopathy, approximately 74 hyperthyroidism and roughly 17 progressor patients. Once sampling was done, hyperthyroidism patients were given methimazole at a starting dose of 30 mg daily, whereas ophthalmopathy patients were given high-dose intravenous methylprednisolone. The investigation overall reported the following: Blood samples also contained most of the expanded thyroid clonotypes (frequency above 0.001), which suggests that blood repertoires may reflect thyroid immune responses. Ophthalmopathy was separated from stable hyperthyroidism by a 13 V-J signature model, with 85% to 90% sensitivity and 81% to 82% specificity obtained in cross-validation and 80%/75% obtained in testing. During validation, the model predicted progression to ophthalmopathy a median of about 6.3 months ahead of onset, with approximately 71% sensitivity and 72% to 85% specificity. Sample size was not statistically predetermined, and blinding of investigators to group allocation was not performed.

The TCR beta CDR3 regions were amplified from RNA transcripts. A first-round RT-PCR of the TCR CDR3 used the HTBI primer set with the Qiagen OneStep RT-PCR kit. Libraries were constructed in a second round of multiplex PCR, after which size selection and purification were carried out. Libraries were sequenced paired-end with 100 bp reads on an Illumina HiSeq2000. The authors' pipeline ran thus. Raw data were processed with SOAPnuke, discarding reads with adapters, uncalled bases, mean Phred below 15, or no exact constant-primer or identifier match. High-quality paired reads were merged with COPE v1.2.5, and unique nucleotide sequences were defined as clonotypes. MiTCR v1.1 was used to align clonotypes to the IMGT TRBV, TRBD and TRBJ reference segments. The analysis was restricted to V-J combinations with a frequency above 0.0001, which together covered over 99% of the repertoires. A TCS score was defined as the ratio of F50 (clonal expansion) to E x V (chaos), with BLOSUM62-based TCRdist applied between CDR3 peptides within each V-J. Welch's t-statistics and random forest reduced around 550 V-J features to about 12, which were used in a naive Bayes classifier (R e1071). Using fastp at Q25 and MiXCR, TCRdb reprocessed the public reads and kept productive beta chains. Rows are combined by CDR3 protein, so each entry shows the most common genes and DNA. The V and J calls and clone size come from TCRdb's table, not from the authors' own analysis. The sample yields roughly 300,000 distinct CDR3 sequences; about 18% were counted once. Approximately 49% of the sample is held by the ten biggest clonotypes.

Graves' hyperthyroidism was defined as stable when no progression to ophthalmopathy occurred over 18 months of follow-up. Hyperthyroidism patients were newly diagnosed, had a disease duration of under 2 months, and were aged 18 to 65 years. Patients with uncontrolled infections, other autoimmune diseases, pregnancy or lactation were excluded. Diagnoses were established on the basis of clinical symptoms, serum thyroxine and TRAb, thyroid ultrasound, and orbital computed tomography. Ficoll-Paque density gradient centrifugation was used to isolate PBMCs from about 10 ml of fresh peripheral blood. Total RNA was extracted with Trizol reagent, and quality was checked on an Agilent 2100 Bioanalyzer. Cut back by 0 bases and 2 bases, the V and J ends lie 14 bases apart. CDR1 and CDR2 (SGHRS, YFSETQ) derive from the germline V gene. Taken from cysteine to phenylalanine, the CDR3 has 16 residues. Only the CDR3 part of the read is kept: 48 bases, read in frame from the first base.

The chain is assembled from TRBV5-1 and TRBJ2-5; the D gene remains uncertain. The specimen sequenced was blood. The receptor was isolated from a woman between 45 and 65 years old with Graves' hyperthyroidism. The CDR3 amino acid sequence is: CASSLVAGSGQETQYF. The nucleotide sequence reads as follows: TGCGCCAGCAGCTTGGTCGCCGGATCCGGACAAGAGACCCAGTACTTC.